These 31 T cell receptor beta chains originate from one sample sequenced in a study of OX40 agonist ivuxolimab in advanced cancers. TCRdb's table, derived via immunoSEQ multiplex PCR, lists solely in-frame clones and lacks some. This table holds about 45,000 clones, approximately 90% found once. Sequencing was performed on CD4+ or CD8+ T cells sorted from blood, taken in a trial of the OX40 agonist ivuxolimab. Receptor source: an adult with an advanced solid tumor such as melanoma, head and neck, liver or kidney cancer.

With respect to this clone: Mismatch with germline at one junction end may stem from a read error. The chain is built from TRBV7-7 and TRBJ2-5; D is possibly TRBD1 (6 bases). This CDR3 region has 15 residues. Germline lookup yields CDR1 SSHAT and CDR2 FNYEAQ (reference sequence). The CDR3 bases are TGTGCTAGCAGCTTGCTACCGGGACAAAGAGAGACCCAGTACTTC. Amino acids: CASSLLPGQRETQYF. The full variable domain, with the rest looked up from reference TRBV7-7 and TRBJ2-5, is GAGVSQSPRYKVTKRGQDVTLRCDPISSHATLYWYQQALGQGPEFLTYFNYEAQPDKSGLPSDRFSAERPEGSISTLTIQRTEQRDSAMYRCASSLLPGQRETQYFGPGTRLLVL.

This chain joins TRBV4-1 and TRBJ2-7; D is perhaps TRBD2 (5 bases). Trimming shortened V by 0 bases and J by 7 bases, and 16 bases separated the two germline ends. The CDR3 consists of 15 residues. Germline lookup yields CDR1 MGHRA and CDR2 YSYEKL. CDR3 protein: CASSQDPGPAEEQYF. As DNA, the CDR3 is TGCGCCAGCAGCCAAGACCCCGGTCCAGCGGAGGAGCAGTACTTC.

The DNA of the CDR3 is TGTGCCAGCAGCCCGGGTAGCGGTACCTACGAGCAGTACTTC. It encodes CASSPGSGTYEQYF. The rearrangement links TRBV7-6 to TRBJ2-7; perhaps TRBD2 as D (6 bases). This CDR3 region has 14 residues. The germline V gene has CDR1 SGHVS and CDR2 FNYEAQ. V gave up 5 bases and J gave up 2 bases, with 13 bases separating them.

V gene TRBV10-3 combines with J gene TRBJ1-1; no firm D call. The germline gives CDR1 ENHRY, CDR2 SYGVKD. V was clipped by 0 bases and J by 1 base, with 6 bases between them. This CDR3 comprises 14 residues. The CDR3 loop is CAISESPGNTEAFF. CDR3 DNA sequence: TGTGCCATCAGTGAGTCACCCGGGAACACTGAAGCTTTCTTT.

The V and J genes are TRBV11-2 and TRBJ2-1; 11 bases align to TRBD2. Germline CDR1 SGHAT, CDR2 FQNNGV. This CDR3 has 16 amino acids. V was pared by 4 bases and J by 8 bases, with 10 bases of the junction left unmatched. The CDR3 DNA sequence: TGTGCCAGCAGCTCCGGTGGACTAGCGGGTATCCATGAGCAGTTCTTC. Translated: CASSSGGLAGIHEQFF.

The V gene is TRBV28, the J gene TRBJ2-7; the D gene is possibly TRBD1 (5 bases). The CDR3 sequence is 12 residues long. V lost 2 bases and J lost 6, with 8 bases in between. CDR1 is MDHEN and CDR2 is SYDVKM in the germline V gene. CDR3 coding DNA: TGTGCCAGCAGTTTAGGGGCTAGCGAGCAGTACTTC. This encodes CASSLGASEQYF.

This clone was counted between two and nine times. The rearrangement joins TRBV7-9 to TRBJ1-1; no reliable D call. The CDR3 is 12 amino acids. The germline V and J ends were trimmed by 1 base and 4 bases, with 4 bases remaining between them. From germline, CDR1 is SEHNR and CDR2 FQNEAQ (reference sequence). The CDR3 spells CASSLGITEAFF. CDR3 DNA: TGTGCCAGCAGCTTAGGAATCACTGAAGCTTTCTTT.

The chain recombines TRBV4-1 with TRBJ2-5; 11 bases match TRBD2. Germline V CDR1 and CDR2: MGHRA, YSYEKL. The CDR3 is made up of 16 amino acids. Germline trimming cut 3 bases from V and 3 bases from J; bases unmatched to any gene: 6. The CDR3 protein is CASSHPEGLAEETQYF. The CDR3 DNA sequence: TGCGCCAGCAGCCACCCCGAGGGACTAGCGGAAGAGACCCAGTACTTC.

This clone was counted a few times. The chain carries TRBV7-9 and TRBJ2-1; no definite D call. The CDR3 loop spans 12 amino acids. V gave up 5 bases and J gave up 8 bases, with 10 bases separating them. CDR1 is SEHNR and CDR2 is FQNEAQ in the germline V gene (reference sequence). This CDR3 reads CASSPPFDEQFF. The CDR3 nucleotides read TGTGCCAGCAGCCCCCCCTTCGATGAGCAGTTCTTC.

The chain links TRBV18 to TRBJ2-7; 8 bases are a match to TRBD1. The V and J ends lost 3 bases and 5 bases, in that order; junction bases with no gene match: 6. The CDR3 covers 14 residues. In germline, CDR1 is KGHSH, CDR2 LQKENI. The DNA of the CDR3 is TGTGCCAGCTCACCGGCAGGGGGCTTCGACGAGCAGTACTTC. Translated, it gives CASSPAGGFDEQYF.

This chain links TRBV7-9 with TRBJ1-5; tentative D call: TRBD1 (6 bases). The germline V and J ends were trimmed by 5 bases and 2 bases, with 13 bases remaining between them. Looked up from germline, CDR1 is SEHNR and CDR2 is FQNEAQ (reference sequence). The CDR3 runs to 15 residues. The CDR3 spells CASSPLGAGNQPQHF. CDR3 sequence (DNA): TGTGCCAGCAGCCCCCTGGGGGCAGGCAATCAGCCCCAGCATTTT. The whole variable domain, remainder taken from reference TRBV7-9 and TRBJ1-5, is DTGVSQNPRHKITKRGQNVTFRCDPISEHNRLYWYRQTLGQGPEFLTYFQNEAQLEKSRLLSDRFSAERPKGSFSTLEIQRTEQGDSAMYLCASSPLGAGNQPQHFGDGTRLSIL.

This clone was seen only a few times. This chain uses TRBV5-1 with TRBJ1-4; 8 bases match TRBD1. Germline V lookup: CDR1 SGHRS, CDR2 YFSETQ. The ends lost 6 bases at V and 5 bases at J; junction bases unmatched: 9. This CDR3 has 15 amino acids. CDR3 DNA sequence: TGCGCCAGCATCAGATCCAGGGGGCTGAATGAAAAACTGTTTTTT. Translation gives CASIRSRGLNEKLFF. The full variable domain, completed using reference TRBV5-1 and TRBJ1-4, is KAGVTQTPRYLIKTRGQQVTLSCSPISGHRSVSWYQQTPGQGLQFLFEYFSETQRNKGNFPGRFSGRQFSNSRSEMNVSTLELGDSALYLCASIRSRGLNEKLFFGSGTQLSVL.

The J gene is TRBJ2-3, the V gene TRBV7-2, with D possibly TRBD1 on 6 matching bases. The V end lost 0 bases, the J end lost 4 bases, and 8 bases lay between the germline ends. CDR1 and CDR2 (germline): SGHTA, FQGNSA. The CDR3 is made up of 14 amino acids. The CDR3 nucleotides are TGTGCCAGCAGCTTAGCGGGGGCCGCAGATACGCAGTATTTT. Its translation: CASSLAGAADTQYF.

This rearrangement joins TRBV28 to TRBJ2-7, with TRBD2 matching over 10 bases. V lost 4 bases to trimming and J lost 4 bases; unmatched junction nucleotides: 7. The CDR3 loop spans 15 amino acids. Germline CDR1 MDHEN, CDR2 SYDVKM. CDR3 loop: CASSSKATSGYEQYF. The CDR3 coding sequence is TGTGCCAGCAGTTCGAAAGCGACTAGCGGGTACGAGCAGTACTTC.

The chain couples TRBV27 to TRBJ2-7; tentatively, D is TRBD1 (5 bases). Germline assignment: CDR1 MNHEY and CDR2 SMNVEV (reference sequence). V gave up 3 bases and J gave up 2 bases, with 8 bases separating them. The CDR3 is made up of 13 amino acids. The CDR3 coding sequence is TGTGCCAGCAGTTTTCAGGGTACCTACGAGCAGTACTTC. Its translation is CASSFQGTYEQYF.

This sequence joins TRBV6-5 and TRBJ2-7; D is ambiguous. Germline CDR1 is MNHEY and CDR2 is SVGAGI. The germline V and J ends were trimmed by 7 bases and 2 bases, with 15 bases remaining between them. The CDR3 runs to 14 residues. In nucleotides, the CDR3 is TGTGCCAGCAAAAGCCTTGGTTCCGCCTACGAGCAGTACTTC. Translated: CASKSLGSAYEQYF.

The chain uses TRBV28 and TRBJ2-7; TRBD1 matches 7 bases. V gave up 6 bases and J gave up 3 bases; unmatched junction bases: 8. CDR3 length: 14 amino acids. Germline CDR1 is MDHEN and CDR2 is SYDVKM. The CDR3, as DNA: TGTGCCAGCAGCATATTGGGACAGAGCTACGAGCAGTACTTC. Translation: CASSILGQSYEQYF.

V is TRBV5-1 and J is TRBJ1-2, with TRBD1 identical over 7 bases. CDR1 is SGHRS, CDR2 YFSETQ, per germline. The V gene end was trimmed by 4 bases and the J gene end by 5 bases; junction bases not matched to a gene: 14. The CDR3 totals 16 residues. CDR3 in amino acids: CASSATAGGVPYGYTF. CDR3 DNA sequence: TGCGCCAGCAGCGCAACGGCAGGGGGGGTCCCTTATGGCTACACCTTC.

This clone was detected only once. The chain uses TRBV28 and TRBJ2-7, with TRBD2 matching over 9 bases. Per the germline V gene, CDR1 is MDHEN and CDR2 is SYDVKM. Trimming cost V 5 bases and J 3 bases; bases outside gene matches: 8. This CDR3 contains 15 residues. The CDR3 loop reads CASSTRAAGGYEQYF. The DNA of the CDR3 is TGTGCCAGCAGTACCCGGGCAGCGGGAGGCTACGAGCAGTACTTC.

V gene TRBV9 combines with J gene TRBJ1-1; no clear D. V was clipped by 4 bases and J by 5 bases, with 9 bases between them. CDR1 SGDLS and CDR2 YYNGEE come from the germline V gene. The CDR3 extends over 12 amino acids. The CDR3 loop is CASSPLSTEAFF. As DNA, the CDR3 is TGTGCCAGCAGCCCACTTAGTACTGAAGCTTTCTTT.

CDR3 in amino acids: CASSDGQGMNNEQFF. The CDR3, as DNA: TGTGCCAGCAGTGACGGACAGGGAATGAACAATGAGCAGTTCTTC. The V gene is TRBV7-9, the J gene TRBJ2-1; 8 bases map to TRBD1. CDR1 is SEHNR, CDR2 FQNEAQ, per germline (reference sequence). CDR3 size: 15 residues. With V trimmed by 6 bases and J by 5 bases, 9 bases remained unmatched. Full variable domain (remainder filled in from reference TRBV7-9 and TRBJ2-1): DTGVSQNPRHKITKRGQNVTFRCDPISEHNRLYWYRQTLGQGPEFLTYFQNEAQLEKSRLLSDRFSAERPKGSFSTLEIQRTEQGDSAMYLCASSDGQGMNNEQFFGPGTRLTVL.

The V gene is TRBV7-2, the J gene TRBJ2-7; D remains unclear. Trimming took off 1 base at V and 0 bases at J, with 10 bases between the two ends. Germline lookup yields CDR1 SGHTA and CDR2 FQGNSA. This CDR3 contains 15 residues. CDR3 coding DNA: TGTGCCAGCAGCTTAGGGGCGACCTTCTCCTACGAGCAGTACTTC. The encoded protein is CASSLGATFSYEQYF. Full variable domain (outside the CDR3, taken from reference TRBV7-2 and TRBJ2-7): GAGVSQSPSNKVTEKGKDVELRCDPISGHTALYWYRQSLGQGLEFLIYFQGNSAPDKSGLPSDRFSAERTGGSVSTLTIQRTQQEDSAVYLCASSLGATFSYEQYFGPGTRLTVT.

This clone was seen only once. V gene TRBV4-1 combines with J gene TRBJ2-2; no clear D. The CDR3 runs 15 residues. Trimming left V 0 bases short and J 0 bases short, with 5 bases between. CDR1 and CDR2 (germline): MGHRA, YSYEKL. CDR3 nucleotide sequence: TGCGCCAGCAGCCAAGATCATTCGAACACCGGGGAGCTGTTTTTT. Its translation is CASSQDHSNTGELFF.

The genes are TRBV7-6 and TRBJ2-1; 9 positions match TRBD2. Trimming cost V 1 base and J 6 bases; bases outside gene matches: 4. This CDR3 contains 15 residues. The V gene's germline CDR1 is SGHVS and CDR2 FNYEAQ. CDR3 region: CASSLEGSGGNEQFF. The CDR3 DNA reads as TGTGCCAGCAGCTTAGAGGGTAGCGGGGGCAATGAGCAGTTCTTC. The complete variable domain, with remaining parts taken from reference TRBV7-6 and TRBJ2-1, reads GAGVSQSPRYKVTKRGQDVALRCDPISGHVSLYWYRQALGQGPEFLTYFNYEAQQDKSGLPNDRFSAERPEGSISTLTIQRTEQRDSAMYRCASSLEGSGGNEQFFGPGTRLTVL.

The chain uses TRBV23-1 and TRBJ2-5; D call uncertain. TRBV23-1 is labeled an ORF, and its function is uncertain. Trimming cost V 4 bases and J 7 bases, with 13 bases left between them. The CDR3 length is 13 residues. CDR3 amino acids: CASSRGRLGTQYF. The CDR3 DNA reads TGCGCCAGCAGTCGCGGCAGACTTGGGACCCAGTACTTC.

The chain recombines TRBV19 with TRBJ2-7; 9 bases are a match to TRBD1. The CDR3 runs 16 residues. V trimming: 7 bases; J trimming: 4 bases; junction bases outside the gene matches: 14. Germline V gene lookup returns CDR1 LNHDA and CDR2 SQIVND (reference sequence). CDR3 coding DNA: TGTGCCAGTACCGGGACCGGGACAGGGTTCGGTTACGAGCAGTACTTC. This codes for CASTGTGTGFGYEQYF.

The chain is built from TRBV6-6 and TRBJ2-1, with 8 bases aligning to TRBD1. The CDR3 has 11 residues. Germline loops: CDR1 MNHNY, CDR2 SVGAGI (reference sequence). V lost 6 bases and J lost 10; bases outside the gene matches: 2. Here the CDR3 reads CASRTGVEQFF. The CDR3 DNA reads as TGTGCCAGCAGGACAGGGGTCGAGCAGTTCTTC.

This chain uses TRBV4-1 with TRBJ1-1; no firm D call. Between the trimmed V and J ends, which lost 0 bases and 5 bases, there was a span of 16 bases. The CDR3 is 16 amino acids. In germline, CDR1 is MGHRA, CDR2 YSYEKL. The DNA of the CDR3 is TGCGCCAGCAGCCAAGACCGAACGGGGTGGGGTACTGAAGCTTTCTTT. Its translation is CASSQDRTGWGTEAFF.

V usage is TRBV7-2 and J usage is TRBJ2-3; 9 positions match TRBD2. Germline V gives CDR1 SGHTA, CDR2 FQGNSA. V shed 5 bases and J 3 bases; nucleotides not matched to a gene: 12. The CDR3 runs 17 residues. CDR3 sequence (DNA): TGTGCCAGCAGCCAGAGGGGCGGGAGGGGGAAAACAGATACGCAGTATTTT. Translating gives CASSQRGGRGKTDTQYF.

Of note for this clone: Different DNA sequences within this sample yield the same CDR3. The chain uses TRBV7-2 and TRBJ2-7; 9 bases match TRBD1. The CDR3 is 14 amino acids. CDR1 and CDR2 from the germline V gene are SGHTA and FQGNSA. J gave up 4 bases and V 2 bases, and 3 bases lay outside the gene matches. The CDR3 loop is CASSLLGTGYEQYF. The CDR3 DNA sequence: TGTGCCAGCAGCTTACTGGGGACAGGGTACGAGCAGTACTTC.

DNA of the CDR3: TGCAGCGTTGAGGGTGGTGCCCGCAGATACCAAGAGACCCAGTACTTC. Amino acid sequence: CSVEGGARRYQETQYF. The chain combines TRBV29-1 with TRBJ2-5; D unresolved. V was clipped by 3 bases and J by 0 bases, with 17 bases between them. This CDR3 comprises 16 residues. Germline CDR1 and CDR2: SQVTM and ANQGSEA.